One sample yielded the 12 T cell receptor beta chains listed below, sequenced in a study of OX40 agonist ivuxolimab in advanced cancers. Here immunoSEQ multiplex PCR was the method, and the copy in TCRdb shows in-frame clones only, minus some. The table records about 73,000 clones, 85% to 90% of them present only once. The specimen was CD4+ or CD8+ T cells sorted from blood, collected in a trial of the OX40 agonist ivuxolimab. These receptors all come from an adult with an advanced solid tumor such as melanoma, head and neck, liver or kidney cancer.

This chain joins TRBV6-5 and TRBJ2-2; D is ambiguous. This CDR3 comprises 16 residues. Trimming shortened V by 4 bases and J by 7 bases, and 19 bases separated the two germline ends. Germline V gene lookup returns CDR1 MNHEY and CDR2 SVGAGI. The CDR3 DNA reads TGTGCCAGCAGTTCGTCCGTTCGGAAATTTCGCGGGGAGCTGTTTTTT. As protein: CASSSSVRKFRGELFF.

The V and J genes are TRBV19 and TRBJ2-7; D is undetermined. Germline V lookup: CDR1 LNHDA, CDR2 SQIVND (reference sequence). The CDR3 covers 13 residues. Trimming stripped 2 bases from V and 6 bases from J, with 11 bases between. The CDR3 coding sequence is TGTGCCAGTAGTATAAAGGGAAGAGTCGAGCAGTACTTC. As protein: CASSIKGRVEQYF.

The chain uses TRBV5-4 and TRBJ2-1; TRBD2 agrees at 16 bases. With 4 bases clipped from V and 0 bases from J, the junction kept 7 bases outside the gene matches. The CDR3 runs 19 residues. Germline V gene data show CDR1 as SGHNT and CDR2 as YYREEE (reference sequence). CDR3: CASSKGLAGGASSYNEQFF. As DNA, the CDR3 is TGTGCCAGCAGCAAGGGACTAGCGGGAGGGGCGAGCTCCTACAATGAGCAGTTCTTC.

The chain has TRBV5-1 and TRBJ2-5; 7 nucleotides agree with TRBD2. Trimming removed 4 bases from V and 5 bases from J; junction bases left unmatched: 11. Germline lookup yields CDR1 SGHRS and CDR2 YFSETQ. The length of the CDR3 is 15 residues. The CDR3 DNA reads TGCGCCAGCAGCCTTGGCGGTGCGGGAGTTGAGACCCAGTACTTC. The encoded protein is CASSLGGAGVETQYF.

The chain joins TRBV7-9 to TRBJ2-5; 8 bases map to TRBD1. Per germline, CDR1 SEHNR and CDR2 FQNEAQ (reference sequence). The CDR3 extends over 15 amino acids. The ends lost 4 bases at V and 1 base at J; junction bases unmatched: 5. The CDR3 protein is CASSWGQAIQETQYF. The CDR3 nucleotides read TGTGCCAGCAGCTGGGGACAGGCGATCCAAGAGACCCAGTACTTC. The entire variable domain, with the rest obtained from reference TRBV7-9 and TRBJ2-5, is as follows: DTGVSQNPRHKITKRGQNVTFRCDPISEHNRLYWYRQTLGQGPEFLTYFQNEAQLEKSRLLSDRFSAERPKGSFSTLEIQRTEQGDSAMYLCASSWGQAIQETQYFGPGTRLLVL.

The CDR3 region has the DNA TGTGCCAGCAGCTTCCCCCCCCAAGAGACCCAGTACTTC. This translates into CASSFPPQETQYF. V usage is TRBV5-4 and J usage is TRBJ2-5; D ambiguous. The V end lost 2 bases, the J end lost 1 base, and 6 bases lay between the germline ends. CDR1 and CDR2 from the germline V gene are SGHNT and YYREEE (reference sequence). The CDR3 loop spans 13 amino acids.

The rearrangement links TRBV19 to TRBJ2-1, with D perhaps matching TRBD2 (5 bases). In germline, CDR1 is LNHDA, CDR2 SQIVND (reference sequence). There are 15 residues in the CDR3. Trimming removed 5 bases from V and 2 bases from J, with 13 bases in between. The CDR3 reads CASSPGVPPYNEQFF. CDR3 in DNA: TGTGCCAGTAGTCCCGGGGTCCCCCCCTACAATGAGCAGTTCTTC.

This chain uses TRBV10-2 with TRBJ2-7, with TRBD2 as a possible D gene (7 bases). This CDR3 has 17 residues. The germline V gene encodes CDR1 WSHSY and CDR2 SAAADI. V dropped 2 bases and J dropped 6 bases, with 23 bases sitting between them. As DNA, the CDR3 is TGCGCCAGCAGTGAGACCCCTCCGGGGGGCGGGTGGTCCGAGCAGTACTTC. As protein: CASSETPPGGGWSEQYF.

This chain joins TRBV2 and TRBJ2-1, with D perhaps matching TRBD1 (6 bases). The V gene lost 7 bases and the J gene lost 8 bases, with 21 bases spanning the gap. Looked up from germline, CDR1 is SNHLY and CDR2 is FYNNEI. The CDR3 consists of 15 residues. This chain's CDR3 is CASKLLAGDYDEQFF. Written as DNA, the CDR3 is TGTGCCAGCAAACTGTTGGCAGGGGATTACGATGAGCAGTTCTTC.

The gene calls are TRBV7-9 and TRBJ2-2, with 7 bases aligning to TRBD2. CDR3 length: 15 residues. Trimming at V came to 8 bases and at J to 5 bases, leaving 11 bases not matched to a gene. Looked up from germline, CDR1 is SEHNR and CDR2 is FQNEAQ (reference sequence). The CDR3 nucleotides read TGTGCCAGCGACGCGGGAGACCCCACTACCGGGGAGCTGTTTTTT. This codes for CASDAGDPTTGELFF.

V usage is TRBV6-6 and J usage is TRBJ1-2; D uncertain. This CDR3 has 14 amino acids. V gave up 6 bases and J gave up 4 bases, with 15 bases separating them. The germline V gene has CDR1 MNHNY and CDR2 SVGAGI (reference sequence). In DNA, the CDR3 is TGTGCCAGCAGGGCAGCGGGTGACGGCTATGGCTACACCTTC. It is translated as CASRAAGDGYGYTF.

The chain links TRBV5-5 to TRBJ2-2, with a weak D call TRBD1 (6 bases). The V end was cut by 0 bases, the J end by 2 bases, with 11 bases between. The CDR3 consists of 16 residues. CDR1 is SGHKS and CDR2 is YYEKEE in the germline V gene (reference sequence). CDR3 sequence: CASSLAFRGNTGELFF. In DNA, the CDR3 is TGTGCCAGCAGCTTGGCATTCAGGGGCAACACCGGGGAGCTGTTTTTT. The full variable domain, in which reference TRBV5-5 and TRBJ2-2 provide the parts outside the CDR3, is DAGVTQSPTHLIKTRGQQVTLRCSPISGHKSVSWYQQVLGQGPQFIFQYYEKEERGRGNFPDRFSARQFPNYSSELNVNALLLGDSALYLCASSLAFRGNTGELFFGEGSRLTVL.